This entry lists 5 T cell receptor beta chains sequenced from one sample in a study of shared clonotypes between healthy human individuals. The table came from immunoSEQ multiplex PCR; TCRdb's copy has only in-frame clones and leaves some out. Seen here are around 1,100,000 clones, 70% to 85% observed once, and the top ten hold 0.89%. The sequenced sample was memory CD4+ T cells from PBMCs. Subset of the sample: CD45RA-negative fraction. These TCRs come from a man younger than 35 in good health. Some clones in this sample may be carry-over from other donors' samples.

The rearrangement uses TRBV30 and TRBJ2-1; 10 nucleotides line up with TRBD1. The CDR3 covers 16 residues. Germline V gene sequence: CDR1 GTSNPN, CDR2 SVGIG (reference sequence). Unmatched junction bases numbered 11, after V lost 5 bases and J lost 4 bases. Written as DNA, the CDR3 is TGTGCCTGGGACAGTGGACCGGGACAGGGGTACAATGAGCAGTTCTTC. Translation: CAWDSGPGQGYNEQFF.

The chain carries TRBV7-8 and TRBJ2-3; D remains ambiguous. The CDR3 covers 14 residues. V was cut by 5 bases and J by 4 bases, with 13 bases left in between. The germline V gene encodes CDR1 SGHVS and CDR2 FQNEAQ. CDR3 protein: CASSPSLVADTQYF. CDR3 coding DNA: TGTGCCAGCAGCCCCAGTCTAGTAGCAGATACGCAGTATTTT.

V and J are TRBV2 and TRBJ2-3; D is possibly TRBD2 (5 bases). The V gene's germline CDR1 is SNHLY and CDR2 FYNNEI. This CDR3 spans 19 amino acids. V shed 7 bases and J shed 2 bases, with 28 bases lying between them. CDR3 region: CASKKADGKSGGVTDTQYF. Here the CDR3 DNA reads TGTGCCAGCAAAAAAGCGGACGGAAAGTCAGGTGGGGTCACAGATACGCAGTATTTT.

The genes are TRBV5-1 and TRBJ2-7; 7 bases map to TRBD1. CDR3 length: 15 residues. V lost 4 bases to trimming and J lost 5 bases; unmatched junction nucleotides: 12. Germline CDR1 reads SGHRS; CDR2 reads YFSETQ. Here the CDR3 reads CASSTQTGAVNEQYF. The CDR3 DNA reads as TGCGCCAGCAGCACGCAAACAGGGGCGGTCAACGAGCAGTACTTC. Together with reference TRBV5-1 and TRBJ2-7, the CDR3 gives the full variable domain: KAGVTQTPRYLIKTRGQQVTLSCSPISGHRSVSWYQQTPGQGLQFLFEYFSETQRNKGNFPGRFSGRQFSNSRSEMNVSTLELGDSALYLCASSTQTGAVNEQYFGPGTRLTVT.

The rearrangement uses TRBV7-6 and TRBJ1-2, with no clear D. This CDR3 has 13 residues. In germline, CDR1 is SGHVS, CDR2 FNYEAQ. The V gene lost 2 bases and the J gene lost 4 bases, with 8 bases spanning the gap. CDR3 nucleotides: TGTGCCAGCAGCTTAAACCGCTTCTATGGCTACACCTTC. Protein sequence: CASSLNRFYGYTF.